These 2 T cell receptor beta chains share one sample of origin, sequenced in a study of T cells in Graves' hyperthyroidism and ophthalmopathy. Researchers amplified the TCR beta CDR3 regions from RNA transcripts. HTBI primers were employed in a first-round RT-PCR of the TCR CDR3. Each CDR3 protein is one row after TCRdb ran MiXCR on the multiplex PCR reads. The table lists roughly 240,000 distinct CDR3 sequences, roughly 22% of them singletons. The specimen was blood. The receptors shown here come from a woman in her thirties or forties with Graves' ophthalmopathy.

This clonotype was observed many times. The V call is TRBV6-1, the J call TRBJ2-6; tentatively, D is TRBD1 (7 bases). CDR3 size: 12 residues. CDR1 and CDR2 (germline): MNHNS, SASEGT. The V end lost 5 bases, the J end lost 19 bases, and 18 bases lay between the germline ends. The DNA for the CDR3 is TGTGCCAGCAGTAGAGGAGGGGGCTCCTCAACTTTC. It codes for CASSRGGGSSTF.

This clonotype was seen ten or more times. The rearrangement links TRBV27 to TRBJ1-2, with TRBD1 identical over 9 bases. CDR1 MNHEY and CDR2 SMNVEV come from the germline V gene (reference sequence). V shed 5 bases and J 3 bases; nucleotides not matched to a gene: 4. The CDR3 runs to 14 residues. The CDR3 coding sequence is TGTGCCAGCAGTCCAACAGGGGGCGACTATGGCTACACCTTC. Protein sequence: CASSPTGGDYGYTF.